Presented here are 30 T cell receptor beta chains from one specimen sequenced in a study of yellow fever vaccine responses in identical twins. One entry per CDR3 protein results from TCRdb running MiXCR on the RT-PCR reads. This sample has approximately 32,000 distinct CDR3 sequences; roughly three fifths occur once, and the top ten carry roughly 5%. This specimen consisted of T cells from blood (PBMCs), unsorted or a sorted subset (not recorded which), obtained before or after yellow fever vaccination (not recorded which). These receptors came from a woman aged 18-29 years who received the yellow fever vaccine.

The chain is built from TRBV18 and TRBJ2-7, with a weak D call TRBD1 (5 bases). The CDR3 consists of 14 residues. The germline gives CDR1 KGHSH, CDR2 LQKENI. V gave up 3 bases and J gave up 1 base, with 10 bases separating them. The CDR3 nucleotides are TGTGCCAGCTCACCGACAGAGTATTCCTACGAGCAGTACTTC. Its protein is CASSPTEYSYEQYF.

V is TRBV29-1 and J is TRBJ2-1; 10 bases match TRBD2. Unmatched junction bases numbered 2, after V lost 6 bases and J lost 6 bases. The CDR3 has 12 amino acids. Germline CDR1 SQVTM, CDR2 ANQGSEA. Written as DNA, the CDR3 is TGCAGCGTACGGACTAGCGGCAATGAGCAGTTCTTC. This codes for CSVRTSGNEQFF.

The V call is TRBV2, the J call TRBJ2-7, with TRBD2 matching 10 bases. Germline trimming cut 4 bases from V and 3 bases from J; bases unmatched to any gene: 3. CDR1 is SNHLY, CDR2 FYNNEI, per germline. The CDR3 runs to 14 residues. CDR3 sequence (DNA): TGTGCCAGCAGTGGGGGACTAGCGCTCTACGAGCAGTACGTC. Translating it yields CASSGGLALYEQYV.

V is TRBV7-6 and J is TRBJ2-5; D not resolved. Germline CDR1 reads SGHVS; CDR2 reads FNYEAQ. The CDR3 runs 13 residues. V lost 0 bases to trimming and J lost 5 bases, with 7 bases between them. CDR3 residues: CASSLAVPETQYF. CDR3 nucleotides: TGTGCCAGCAGCTTAGCGGTACCTGAGACCCAGTACTTC.

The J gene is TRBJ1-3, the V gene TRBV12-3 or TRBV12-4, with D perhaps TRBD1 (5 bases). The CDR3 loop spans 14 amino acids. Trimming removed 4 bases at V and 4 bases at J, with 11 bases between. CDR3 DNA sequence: TGTGCCAGCAGTTCCGCAGGGTCCGGAAACACCATATATTTT. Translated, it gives CASSSAGSGNTIYF.

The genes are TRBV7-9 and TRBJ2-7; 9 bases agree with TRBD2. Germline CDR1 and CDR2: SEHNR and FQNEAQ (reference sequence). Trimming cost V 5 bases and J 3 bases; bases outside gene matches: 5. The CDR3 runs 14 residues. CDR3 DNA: TGTGCCAGCAGCCTCGGGACTAGCCACTACGAGCAGTACTTC. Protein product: CASSLGTSHYEQYF.

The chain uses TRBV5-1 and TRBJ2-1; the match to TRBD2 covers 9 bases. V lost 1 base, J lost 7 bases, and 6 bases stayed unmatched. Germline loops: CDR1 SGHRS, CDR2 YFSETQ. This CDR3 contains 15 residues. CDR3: CASSLKAGGGNEQFF. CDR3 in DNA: TGCGCCAGCAGCTTGAAAGCGGGGGGCGGGAATGAGCAGTTCTTC.

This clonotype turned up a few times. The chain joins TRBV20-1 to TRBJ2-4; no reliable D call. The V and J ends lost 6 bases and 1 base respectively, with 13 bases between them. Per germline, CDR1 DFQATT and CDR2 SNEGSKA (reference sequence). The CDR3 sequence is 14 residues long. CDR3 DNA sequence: TGCAGTGCCCCCCTTGGCCTGGCCAAAAACATTCAGTACTTC. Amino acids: CSAPLGLAKNIQYF.

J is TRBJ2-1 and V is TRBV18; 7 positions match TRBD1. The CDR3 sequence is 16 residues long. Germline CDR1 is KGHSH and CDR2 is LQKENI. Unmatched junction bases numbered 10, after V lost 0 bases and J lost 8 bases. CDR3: CASSPPRTGTVDEQFF. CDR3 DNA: TGTGCCAGCTCACCACCTCGGACAGGAACGGTTGATGAGCAGTTCTTC.

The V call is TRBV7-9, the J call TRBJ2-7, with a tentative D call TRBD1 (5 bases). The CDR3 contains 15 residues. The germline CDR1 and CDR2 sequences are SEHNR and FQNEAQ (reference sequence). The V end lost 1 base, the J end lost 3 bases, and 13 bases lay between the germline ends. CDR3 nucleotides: TGTGCCAGCAGCTTAGGCCAGGGAAAGTACTACGAGCAGTACTTC. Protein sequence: CASSLGQGKYYEQYF.

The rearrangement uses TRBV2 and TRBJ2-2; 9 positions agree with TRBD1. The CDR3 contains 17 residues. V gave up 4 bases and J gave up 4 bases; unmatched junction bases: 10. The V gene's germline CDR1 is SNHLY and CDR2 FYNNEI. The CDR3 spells CASSAKGQGLSTGELFF. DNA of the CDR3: TGTGCCAGCAGTGCGAAGGGACAGGGTTTGAGCACCGGGGAGCTGTTTTTT.

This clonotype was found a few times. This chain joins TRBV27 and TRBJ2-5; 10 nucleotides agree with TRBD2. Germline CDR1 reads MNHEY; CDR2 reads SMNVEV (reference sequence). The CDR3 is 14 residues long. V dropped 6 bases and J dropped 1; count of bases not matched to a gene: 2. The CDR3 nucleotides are TGTGCCAGCAGGGCTAGCGGGAGCCAAGAGACCCAGTACTTC. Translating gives CASRASGSQETQYF.

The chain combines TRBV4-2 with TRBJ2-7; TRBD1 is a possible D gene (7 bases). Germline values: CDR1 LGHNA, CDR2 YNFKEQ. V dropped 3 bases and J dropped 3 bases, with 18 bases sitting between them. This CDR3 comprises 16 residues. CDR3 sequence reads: CASSHAGTQGVYEQYF. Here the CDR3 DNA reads TGTGCCAGCAGCCATGCCGGGACTCAGGGGGTCTACGAGCAGTACTTC.

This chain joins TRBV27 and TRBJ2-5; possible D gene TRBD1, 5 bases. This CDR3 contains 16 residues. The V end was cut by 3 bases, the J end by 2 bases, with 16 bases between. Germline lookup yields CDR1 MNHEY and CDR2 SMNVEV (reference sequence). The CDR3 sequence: CASSFGQGFSQETQYF. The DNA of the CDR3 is TGTGCCAGCAGTTTCGGTCAGGGTTTTTCTCAAGAGACCCAGTACTTC.

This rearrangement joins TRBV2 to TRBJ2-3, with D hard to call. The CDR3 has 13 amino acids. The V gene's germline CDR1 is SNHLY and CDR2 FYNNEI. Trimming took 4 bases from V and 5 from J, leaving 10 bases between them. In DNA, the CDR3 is TGTGCCAGCAGTGTTTCTCTGGGAGATACGCAGTATTTT. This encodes CASSVSLGDTQYF.

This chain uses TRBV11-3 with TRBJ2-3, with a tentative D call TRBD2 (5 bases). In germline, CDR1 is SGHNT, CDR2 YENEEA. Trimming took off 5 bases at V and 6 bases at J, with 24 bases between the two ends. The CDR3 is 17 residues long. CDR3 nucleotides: TGTGCCAGCAGCCACCAAACAGCGGCCCTCAACCCCGATACGCAGTATTTT. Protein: CASSHQTAALNPDTQYF.

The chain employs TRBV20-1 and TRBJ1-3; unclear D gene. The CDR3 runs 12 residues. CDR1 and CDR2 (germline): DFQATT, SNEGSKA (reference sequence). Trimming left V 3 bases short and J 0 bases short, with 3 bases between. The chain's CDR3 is CSARSSGNTIYF. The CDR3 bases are TGCAGTGCTAGGAGCTCTGGAAACACCATATATTTT.

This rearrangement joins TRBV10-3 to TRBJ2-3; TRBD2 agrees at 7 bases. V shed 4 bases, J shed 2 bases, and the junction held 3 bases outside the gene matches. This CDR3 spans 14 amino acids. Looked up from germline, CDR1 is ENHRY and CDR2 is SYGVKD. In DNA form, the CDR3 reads TGTGCCATCAGTGGCCTAGCGGACACAGATACGCAGTATTTT. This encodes CAISGLADTDTQYF.

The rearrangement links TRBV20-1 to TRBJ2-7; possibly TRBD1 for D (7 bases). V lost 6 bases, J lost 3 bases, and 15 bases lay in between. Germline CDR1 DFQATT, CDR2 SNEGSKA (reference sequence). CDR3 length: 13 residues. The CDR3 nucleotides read TGCAGTGCGAGACAGGGACTGAACTACGAGCAGTACTTC. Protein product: CSARQGLNYEQYF.

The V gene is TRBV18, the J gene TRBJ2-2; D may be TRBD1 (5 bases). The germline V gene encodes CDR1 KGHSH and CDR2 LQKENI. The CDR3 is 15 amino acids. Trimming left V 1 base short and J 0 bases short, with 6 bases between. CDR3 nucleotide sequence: TGTGCCAGCTCACCACAGGGGTCGAACACCGGGGAGCTGTTTTTT. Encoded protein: CASSPQGSNTGELFF.

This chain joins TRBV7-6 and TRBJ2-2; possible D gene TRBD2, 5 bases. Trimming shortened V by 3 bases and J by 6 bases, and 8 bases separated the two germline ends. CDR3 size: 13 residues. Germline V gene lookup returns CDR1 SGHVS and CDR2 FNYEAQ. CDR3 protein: CASSFSSSGELFF. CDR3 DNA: TGTGCCAGCAGCTTTTCTAGCTCCGGGGAGCTGTTTTTT.

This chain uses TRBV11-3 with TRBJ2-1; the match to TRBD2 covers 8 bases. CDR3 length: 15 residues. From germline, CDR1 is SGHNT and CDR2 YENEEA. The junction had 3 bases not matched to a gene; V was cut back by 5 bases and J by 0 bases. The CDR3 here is CASSRSGGSYNEQFF. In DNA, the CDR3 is TGTGCCAGCAGCCGAAGCGGGGGCTCCTACAATGAGCAGTTCTTC.

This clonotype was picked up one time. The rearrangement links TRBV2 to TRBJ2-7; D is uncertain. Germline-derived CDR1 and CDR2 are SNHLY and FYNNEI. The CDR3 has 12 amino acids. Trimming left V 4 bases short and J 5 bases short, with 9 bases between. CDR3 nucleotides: TGTGCCAGCAGTGGAAAGCGACACGAGCAGTACTTC. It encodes CASSGKRHEQYF.

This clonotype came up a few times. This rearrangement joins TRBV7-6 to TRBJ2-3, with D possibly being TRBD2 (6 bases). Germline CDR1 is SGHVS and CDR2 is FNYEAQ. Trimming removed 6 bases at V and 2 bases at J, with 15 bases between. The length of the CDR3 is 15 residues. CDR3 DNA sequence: TGTGCCAGCAGTCCCGGCGGAGGGGACACAGATACGCAGTATTTT. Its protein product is CASSPGGGDTDTQYF.

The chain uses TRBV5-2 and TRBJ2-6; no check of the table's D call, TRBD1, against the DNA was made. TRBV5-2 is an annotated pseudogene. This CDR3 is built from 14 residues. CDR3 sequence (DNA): TGTGCCATCGACTTGGGGCGTGGGGCCAACGTCCTGACTTTC. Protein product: CAIDLGRGANVLTF.

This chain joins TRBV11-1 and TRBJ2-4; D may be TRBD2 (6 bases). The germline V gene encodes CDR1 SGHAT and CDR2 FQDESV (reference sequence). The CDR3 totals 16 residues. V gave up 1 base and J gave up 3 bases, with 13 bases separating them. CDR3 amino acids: CASSLEAASDKNIQYF. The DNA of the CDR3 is TGTGCCAGCAGCTTAGAGGCGGCTAGCGACAAAAACATTCAGTACTTC.

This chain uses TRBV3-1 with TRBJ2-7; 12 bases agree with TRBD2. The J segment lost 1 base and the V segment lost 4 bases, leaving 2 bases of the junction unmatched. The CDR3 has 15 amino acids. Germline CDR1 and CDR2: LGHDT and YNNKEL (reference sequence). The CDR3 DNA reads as TGTGCCAGCAGCCCCGGACTAGCGGGATCCTACGAGCAGTACTTC. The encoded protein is CASSPGLAGSYEQYF.

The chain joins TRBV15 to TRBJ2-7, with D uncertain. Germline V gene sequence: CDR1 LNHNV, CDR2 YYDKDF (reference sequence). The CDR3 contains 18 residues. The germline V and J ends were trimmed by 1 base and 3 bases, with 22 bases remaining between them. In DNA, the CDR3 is TGTGCCACCAGCAGAGTATCTCCCAAGACCCATACGTACTACGAGCAGTACTTC. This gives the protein CATSRVSPKTHTYYEQYF. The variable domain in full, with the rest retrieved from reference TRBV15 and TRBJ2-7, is DAMVIQNPRYQVTQFGKPVTLSCSQTLNHNVMYWYQQKSSQAPKLLFHYYDKDFNNEADTPDNFQSRRPNTSFCFLDIRSPGLGDTAMYLCATSRVSPKTHTYYEQYFGPGTRLTVT.

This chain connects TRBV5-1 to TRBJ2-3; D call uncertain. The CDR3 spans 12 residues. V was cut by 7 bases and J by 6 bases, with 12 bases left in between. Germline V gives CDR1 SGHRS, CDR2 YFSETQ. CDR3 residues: CASLGNSDTQYF. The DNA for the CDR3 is TGCGCCAGCCTGGGTAACTCCGATACGCAGTATTTT.

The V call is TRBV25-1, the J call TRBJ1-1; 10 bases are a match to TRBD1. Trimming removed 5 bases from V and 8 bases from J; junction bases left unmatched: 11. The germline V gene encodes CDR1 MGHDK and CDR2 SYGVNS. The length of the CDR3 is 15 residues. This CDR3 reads CASSQPGQGTGEAFF. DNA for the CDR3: TGTGCCAGCAGTCAACCGGGACAGGGGACAGGAGAAGCTTTCTTT.